The table lists the clone carrying this T cell receptor beta chain with many counts. Its matching antigen is unknown. The sample comes from a study of CD8+CD57+ T cells in acquired aplastic anemia. About the research overall: DNA recovered from sorted CD4+ and CD8+ cells had a mean of about 3 ug. In CD4+ cells, healthy donors produced an average of approximately 10 million reads. General study findings and limits: A significant difference in CD8+ Simpson's diversity between patients and controls was not found. Almost 30 shared CD8+ CDR3s appeared highly expressed within patients' immunodominant clones.

The use of genomic DNA as template underpinned the TCR beta VDJ and CDR3 profiling. TCRdb independently ran MiXCR on the reads; one entry per CDR3 protein. The table shows 100,000 to 150,000 distinct CDR3 sequences, with around two fifths occurring only once. After removal of 7 bases from V and 6 bases from J, the junction contained 12 bases not matched to a gene. This CDR3 region has 14 residues. The V gene's germline CDR1 is LNHDA and CDR2 SQIVND (reference sequence). The source is a human donor in good health, serving as a control. Sequenced input: sorted CD4+, CD8+, or CD8+CD57+ T cells (not recorded which) from PBMCs. This chain joins TRBV19 and TRBJ2-7, with TRBD2 matching over 7 bases. The CDR3 region has the DNA TGTGCCAGTAAGCCAACTAGCGTATCTGGCGAGCAGTACTTC. This gives the protein CASKPTSVSGEQYF.